The entry below describes one TCR beta chain. One junction end does not reproduce the germline sequence, and a read error may be involved. Original processing methods: It was from reference gene primer amplification that nucleated cell counts were estimated. Some clones are missing from TCRdb's copy, which holds only in-frame ones; the method was immunoSEQ multiplex PCR. D and trimming come from the DNA, and the V and J calls and clone size come from that table. The table shows more than 85,000 clones, with about 80% occurring only once. These data originate in a study of blood T cell repertoires in COVID-19. Study background: The cDNA or gDNA used as material had been derived from T cells, B-cell-depleted T cells, or PBMCs.

The sequence came from a human donor in a cohort sampled during active COVID-19. Sequencing was performed on peripheral blood.

Here the CDR3 DNA reads TGTGCCGGCAGTTTGGGACTAGCGGGGGGGCCTTTGGATACGCAGTATTTT. Protein product: CAGSLGLAGGPLDTQYF. This chain joins TRBV28 and TRBJ2-3; 16 bases are shared with TRBD2. Germline V gene sequence: CDR1 MDHEN, CDR2 SYDVKM. The CDR3 length is 17 residues. Looking up the rest from reference TRBV28 and TRBJ2-3 gives the full variable domain: DVKVTQSSRYLVKRTGEKVFLECVQDMDHENMFWYRQDPGLGLRLIYFSYDVKMKEKGDIPEGYSVSREKKERFSLILESASTNQTSMYLCAGSLGLAGGPLDTQYFGPGTRLTVL.